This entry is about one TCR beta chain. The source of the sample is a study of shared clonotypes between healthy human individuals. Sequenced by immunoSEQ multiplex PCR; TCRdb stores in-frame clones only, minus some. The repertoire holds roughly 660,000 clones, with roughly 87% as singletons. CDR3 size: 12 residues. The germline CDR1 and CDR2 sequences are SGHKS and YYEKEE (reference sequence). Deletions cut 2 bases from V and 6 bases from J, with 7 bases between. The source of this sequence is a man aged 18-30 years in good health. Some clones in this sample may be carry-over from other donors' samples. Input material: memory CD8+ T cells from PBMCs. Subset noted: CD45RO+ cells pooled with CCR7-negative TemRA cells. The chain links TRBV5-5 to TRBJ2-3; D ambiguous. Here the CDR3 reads CASSFLADTQYF. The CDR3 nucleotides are TGTGCCAGCAGCTTCCTTGCGGATACGCAGTATTTT.